The rows below give T cell receptor beta chains drawn from one sample of a study of beta chain features in type 1 diabetes. The protocol was immunoSEQ multiplex PCR, while the TCRdb copy is restricted to in-frame clones and leaves out a portion. The table shows 330,000 or so clones, with roughly 21% occurring only once. The sample consisted of naive CD4+ T cells from blood. All receptors derive from a young woman in good health. Each CDR3 is given with its conserved first and last residue. Each record gives: CDR3 protein, CDR3 DNA, D gene, clone size, V gene, CDR3 length, J gene. The D gene is left open where the match is weak. Part of the rows lack a size; the others show once, few, many or a class for expanded clones.

CASSVRGSGANVLTF	TGTGCCAGCAGCGTGCGGGGTTCAGGGGCCAACGTCCTGACTTTC	.	.	TRBV9	15	TRBJ2-6
CASSPRTGDGYTF	TGTGCCAGCAGCCCAAGGACAGGGGATGGCTACACCTTC	TRBD1	.	TRBV11-1	13	TRBJ1-2
CASSSLAGDTKNIQYF	TGTGCCAGCAGTTCCCTAGCGGGAGATACCAAAAACATTCAGTACTTC	TRBD2	.	TRBV6-5	16	TRBJ2-4
CASSQATAGGYIQYF	TGCGCCAGCAGCCAAGCGACAGCGGGAGGGTACATTCAGTACTTC	TRBD2	few	TRBV4-1	15	TRBJ2-4
CASSPLGQASSGANVLTF	TGTGCCAGCAGCCCCCTGGGACAGGCCTCCTCTGGGGCCAACGTCCTGACTTTC	TRBD1	.	TRBV5-6	18	TRBJ2-6
CASSDTGTGANVLTF	TGTGCCAGCAGTGACACGGGTACTGGGGCCAACGTCCTGACTTTC	.	.	TRBV6-1	15	TRBJ2-6
CAEKVGANEQFF	TGTGCTGAGAAGGTGGGCGCGAATGAGCAGTTCTTC	.	.	TRBV30	12	TRBJ2-1
CASSSLAGGASSSYNEQFF	TGTGCCAGCAGCTCTCTAGCGGGAGGTGCCTCGAGCTCCTACAATGAGCAGTTCTTC	TRBD2	.	TRBV7-9	19	TRBJ2-1
CASSSAPAGRYNEQFF	TGTGCCAGCAGCTCAGCCCCAGCGGGGCGTTACAATGAGCAGTTCTTC	TRBD2	.	TRBV7-2	16	TRBJ2-1
CASSQLLAGTADTQYF	TGTGCCAGCAGCCAACTTCTAGCGGGGACGGCAGATACGCAGTATTTT	TRBD2	.	TRBV4-2	16	TRBJ2-3